The TCR beta chain described here comes from a study of memory CD4+ T cells and cytomegalovirus serostatus. Study-level background: Donors were healthy Belgian adults, 10 or so CMV seropositive and approximately 25 seronegative. Study conclusions and caveats: The CMV-associated TCR signature appears largely within the CD4+ memory repertoire. A US-trained random forest predicted CMV serostatus with median AUC around 0.93.

The CDR3 spans 15 residues. The V segment lost 6 bases and the J segment 10 bases; nucleotides outside the gene matches: 14. Germline values: CDR1 MDHEN, CDR2 SYDVKM. Repertoires were generated with immunoSEQ multiplex PCR, while TCRdb's copy carries only in-frame clones and drops some. The top ten clones hold less than 2.5% of a sample with tens of thousands of clones, over 60% of them seen once. On this clone itself: Its antigen is currently unknown.

The sort gate was single viable CD3+CD4+CD8-CD45RO+ cells for memory CD4+ T cells. Positive selection with CD4 microbeads enriched total CD4+ T cells. The material sequenced was memory CD4+ T cells from blood. The origin of this receptor is an adult in good health and CMV-seronegative. The genes are TRBV28 and TRBJ1-4; TRBD1 agrees at 7 bases. CDR3 protein: CASSQSGGDSGKLFF. The CDR3 bases are TGTGCCAGCAGCCAATCTGGGGGGGACAGCGGAAAACTGTTTTTT.